The source of this T cell receptor (beta chain) is a study of immune evolution from preneoplasia to lung adenocarcinoma. Libraries were prepared by immunoSEQ multiplex PCR; TCRdb keeps only in-frame clonotypes and omits some of them. The data hold 3,000 to 4,500 clones, with roughly 82% observed a single time. This clone was recorded only once. The CDR3 runs 16 residues. Unmatched junction bases numbered 14, after V lost 4 bases and J lost 5 bases. Germline V gene data show CDR1 as SGHNT and CDR2 as YYREEE (reference sequence). The origin of this receptor is a person aged 65 to 79 with invasive lung adenocarcinoma. V gene TRBV5-4 combines with J gene TRBJ1-1, with TRBD1 matching 7 bases. Input material: FFPE invasive lung adenocarcinoma tissue. CDR3 DNA: TGTGCCAGCAGCCCCGGACAGGCTCCCCGTGGAACTGAAGCTTTCTTT. Its translation: CASSPGQAPRGTEAFF.